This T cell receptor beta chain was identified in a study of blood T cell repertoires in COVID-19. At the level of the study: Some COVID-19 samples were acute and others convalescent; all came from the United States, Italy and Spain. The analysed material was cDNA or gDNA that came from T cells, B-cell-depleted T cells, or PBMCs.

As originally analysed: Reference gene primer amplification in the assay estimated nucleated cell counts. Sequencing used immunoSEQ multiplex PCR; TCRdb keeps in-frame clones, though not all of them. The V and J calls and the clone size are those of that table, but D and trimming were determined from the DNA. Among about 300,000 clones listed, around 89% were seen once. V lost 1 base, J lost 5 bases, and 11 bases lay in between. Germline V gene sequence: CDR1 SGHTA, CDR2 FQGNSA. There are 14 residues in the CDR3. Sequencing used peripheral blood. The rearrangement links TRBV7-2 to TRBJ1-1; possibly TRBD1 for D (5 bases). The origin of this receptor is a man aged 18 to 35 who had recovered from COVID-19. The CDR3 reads CASSLVEGWTEAFF. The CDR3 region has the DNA TGTGCCAGCAGCTTAGTGGAGGGGTGGACTGAAGCTTTCTTT.